Listed here are 21 T cell receptor beta chains from one sample, sequenced in a study of T-cell memory formation after mild COVID-19. A single record per CDR3 protein comes from TCRdb applying MiXCR to the 5' RACE reads. The sample shows about 400,000 distinct CDR3 sequences, about a quarter of them seen only once. The source material was PBMCs or a T cell subset sorted from them (not recorded which). The receptors shown here come from an adult woman who had mild COVID-19 (a few samples of this study predate the infection). Cell type and time point are not known.

As DNA, the CDR3 is TGCAGTGCGCTACGGCCAGGGACCGGGGAGCTGTTTTTT. Protein sequence: CSALRPGTGELFF. The chain is built from TRBV20-1 and TRBJ2-2; a weak D match, TRBD1 (5 bases). V lost 6 bases, J lost 5 bases, and 13 bases lay in between. Germline V lookup: CDR1 DFQATT, CDR2 SNEGSKA (reference sequence). The CDR3 is 13 residues long.

In its sample, this clonotype was seen a few times. The CDR3 DNA reads TGTGCCAGCAGTTTATCATACGAGATCTCCTACGAGCAGTACTTC. Protein sequence: CASSLSYEISYEQYF. The J gene is TRBJ2-7, the V gene TRBV27; D remains unclear. This CDR3 spans 15 amino acids. Germline V gives CDR1 MNHEY, CDR2 SMNVEV (reference sequence). Between the trimmed V and J ends, which lost 0 bases and 0 bases, there was a span of 9 bases.

The chain uses TRBV30 and TRBJ2-2; D not resolved. Trimming pared 5 bases from V and 0 bases from J, leaving 10 bases between. This CDR3 region has 14 residues. Germline CDR1 GTSNPN, CDR2 SVGIG (reference sequence). The DNA for the CDR3 is TGTGCCTGGGGTTCAGAGGCGAACACCGGGGAGCTGTTTTTT. This translates into CAWGSEANTGELFF.

The chain carries TRBV11-2 and TRBJ2-3, with 7 bases matching TRBD2. CDR3 length: 15 residues. Trimming took 1 base from V and 2 from J; bases not matched to a gene: 3. Germline V gene lookup returns CDR1 SGHAT and CDR2 FQNNGV. The CDR3 DNA sequence: TGTGCCAGCAGCTTAGGTAGCGGGCCCACAGATACGCAGTATTTT. It encodes CASSLGSGPTDTQYF.

In nucleotides, the CDR3 is TGTGCCAGCAGCGTAGCGGGAGGGCTGTGGGAGCAGTACTTC. It yields the protein CASSVAGGLWEQYF. V and J are TRBV9 and TRBJ2-7; 8 bases map to TRBD2. The V gene end was trimmed by 0 bases and the J gene end by 7 bases; junction bases not matched to a gene: 6. The CDR3 totals 14 residues. CDR1 is SGDLS and CDR2 is YYNGEE in the germline V gene.

In this sample, this clonotype turned up once. This chain uses TRBV2 with TRBJ2-2; possibly TRBD1 for D (6 bases). This CDR3 has 14 residues. The germline V gene encodes CDR1 SNHLY and CDR2 FYNNEI. V dropped 2 bases and J dropped 3 bases, with 7 bases sitting between them. The CDR3 nucleotides read TGTGCCAGCAGTGAACAGGGGCACACCGGGGAGCTGTTTTTT. Its protein is CASSEQGHTGELFF. Looking up the rest from reference TRBV2 and TRBJ2-2 gives the full variable domain: EPEVTQTPSHQVTQMGQEVILRCVPISNHLYFYWYRQILGQKVEFLVSFYNNEISEKSEIFDDQFSVERPDGSNFTLKIRSTKLEDSAMYFCASSEQGHTGELFFGEGSRLTVL.

This chain links TRBV12-3 or TRBV12-4 with TRBJ2-3, with a tentative D call TRBD1 (5 bases). V gave up 2 bases and J gave up 0 bases, with 12 bases separating them. The CDR3 runs 16 residues. CDR3 in amino acids: CASSLRTYSSTDTQYF. The CDR3 bases are TGTGCCAGCAGTTTAAGGACATACTCTAGCACAGATACGCAGTATTTT.

This clonotype was detected only a few times. The chain links TRBV2 to TRBJ1-5; D not certain. Germline V lookup: CDR1 SNHLY, CDR2 FYNNEI. CDR3 length: 12 residues. Trimming took 4 bases from V and 6 from J, leaving 7 bases between them. CDR3 region: CASSVQRQPQHF. CDR3 DNA sequence: TGTGCCAGCAGTGTTCAGCGTCAGCCCCAGCATTTT.

This clonotype has only a few counts. The V gene is TRBV11-2, the J gene TRBJ2-3; TRBD2 matches at 7 bases. The J segment lost 5 bases and the V segment lost 5 bases, leaving 13 bases of the junction unmatched. Germline values: CDR1 SGHAT, CDR2 FQNNGV. This CDR3 contains 16 residues. The CDR3 protein is CASSKHQTSPGDTQYF. Written as DNA, the CDR3 is TGTGCCAGCAGCAAACATCAGACTAGCCCTGGAGATACGCAGTATTTT.

The V and J genes are TRBV12-3 or TRBV12-4 and TRBJ2-5; D gene ambiguous. This CDR3 comprises 13 residues. The V end lost 6 bases, the J end lost 5 bases, and 13 bases lay between the germline ends. For the CDR3, the DNA is TGTGCCAGCAGCCCCCCAGAGAGGGAGACCCAGTACTTC. It encodes CASSPPERETQYF.

This clonotype appeared a few times. The CDR3 nucleotides are TGCGCCAGCAGTCAAGGGGGGACAGGCCAAGAGACCCAGTACTTC. This gives the protein CASSQGGTGQETQYF. This sequence joins TRBV23-1 and TRBJ2-5, with TRBD1 matching 8 bases. TRBV23-1 is marked as an open reading frame, function uncertain. The length of the CDR3 is 15 residues. The V and J ends lost 2 bases and 1 base, in that order; junction bases with no gene match: 3.

Concerning this clonotype: The missing conserved phenylalanine or tryptophan at the end of this CDR3 makes a read error likely. This rearrangement joins TRBV11-2 to TRBJ2-3; D gene uncertain. The CDR3 extends over 16 amino acids. CDR1 SGHAT and CDR2 FQNNGV come from the germline V gene. V lost 5 bases, J lost 2 bases, and 17 bases lay in between. CDR3 sequence: CASSPAGWAPTDTQYL. In DNA form, the CDR3 reads TGTGCCAGCAGCCCAGCAGGCTGGGCGCCCACAGATACGCAGTATCTT.

This clonotype was recorded at least ten times. CDR3 in amino acids: CASSLQGQEDTQYF. In DNA, the CDR3 is TGCGCCAGCAGCTTGCAGGGGCAGGAGGATACGCAGTATTTT. V usage is TRBV5-1 and J usage is TRBJ2-3; D possibly corresponds to TRBD1 (6 bases). The CDR3 runs 14 residues. Germline assignment: CDR1 SGHRS and CDR2 YFSETQ. The V end lost 1 base, the J end lost 6 bases, and 12 bases lay between the germline ends.

The chain is built from TRBV7-9 and TRBJ2-1; 13 nucleotides line up with TRBD2. There are 16 residues in the CDR3. The germline V gene has CDR1 SEHNR and CDR2 FQNEAQ (reference sequence). V shed 4 bases and J 11 bases; nucleotides not matched to a gene: 11. The CDR3 reads CASSSYGTSGNNQQFF. As DNA, the CDR3 is TGTGCCAGCAGCTCGTATGGGACTAGCGGGAATAATCAGCAGTTCTTC.

This clonotype was seen repeatedly, ten times or more. V usage is TRBV29-1 and J usage is TRBJ2-2, with 7 bases fitting TRBD2. Germline CDR1 is SQVTM and CDR2 is ANQGSEA. V was pared by 5 bases and J by 6 bases, with 3 bases of the junction left unmatched. This CDR3 has 12 residues. Here the CDR3 DNA reads TGCAGCGTTACTCGGGGGGCCGGGGAGCTGTTTTTT. This translates into CSVTRGAGELFF.

This clonotype was detected only a few times. This chain uses TRBV7-9 with TRBJ2-1; 8 bases line up with TRBD2. This CDR3 spans 15 amino acids. Trimming at V came to 0 bases and at J to 5 bases, leaving 3 bases not matched to a gene. Germline-derived CDR1 and CDR2 are SEHNR and FQNEAQ (reference sequence). CDR3 in DNA: TGTGCCAGCAGCTTAGCCCTCGGGGGGGACAATGAGCAGTTCTTC. This sequence encodes CASSLALGGDNEQFF.

This clonotype was observed many times. The DNA for the CDR3 is TGCGCCAGCAGTTATAGGGGAGACACCGGGGAGCTGTTTTTT. Amino acid sequence: CASSYRGDTGELFF. The genes are TRBV10-2 and TRBJ2-2; D assignment may be TRBD1 or TRBD2 (5 bases each). This CDR3 comprises 14 residues. V was trimmed by 5 bases and J by 3 bases, leaving 10 bases between them. Germline V lookup: CDR1 WSHSY, CDR2 SAAADI.

The V and J genes are TRBV28 and TRBJ2-7, with 8 positions matching TRBD2. With V trimmed by 3 bases and J by 7 bases, 11 bases remained unmatched. This CDR3 is built from 15 residues. From germline, CDR1 is MDHEN and CDR2 SYDVKM. CDR3: CASSLAASGYREQYF. CDR3 coding DNA: TGTGCCAGCAGTTTGGCGGCTAGCGGGTACCGAGAGCAGTACTTC. Together with reference TRBV28 and TRBJ2-7, the CDR3 gives the full variable domain: DVKVTQSSRYLVKRTGEKVFLECVQDMDHENMFWYRQDPGLGLRLIYFSYDVKMKEKGDIPEGYSVSREKKERFSLILESASTNQTSMYLCASSLAASGYREQYFGPGTRLTVT.

The table lists this clonotype with a few counts. In DNA form, the CDR3 reads TGCAGCGTTGCTGGGAGGGAGTACTCCTACGAGCAGTACTTC. Encoded protein: CSVAGREYSYEQYF. The rearrangement joins TRBV29-1 to TRBJ2-7; 7 positions agree with TRBD2. The V segment lost 4 bases and the J segment 0 bases; nucleotides outside the gene matches: 6. The CDR3 sequence is 14 residues long. Germline V gene sequence: CDR1 SQVTM, CDR2 ANQGSEA.

This sequence joins TRBV5-1 and TRBJ1-2; maybe TRBD1 (5 bases). Trimming shortened V by 4 bases and J by 0 bases, and 13 bases separated the two germline ends. The CDR3 covers 15 residues. In germline, CDR1 is SGHRS, CDR2 YFSETQ. The CDR3 region is CASSRDSGSNYGYTF. CDR3 DNA: TGCGCCAGCAGCCGCGACAGCGGGTCTAACTATGGCTACACCTTC.

The chain carries TRBV20-1 and TRBJ1-2; weak D call: TRBD1 (5 bases). V was pared by 5 bases and J by 5 bases, with 18 bases between. Germline V CDR1 and CDR2: DFQATT, SNEGSKA (reference sequence). The CDR3 is made up of 14 amino acids. CDR3 amino acids: CSADTRTGEYGYTF. In nucleotides, the CDR3 is TGCAGTGCTGATACGCGGACGGGGGAATATGGCTACACCTTC.